This T cell receptor beta chain was obtained from a study of tumor-infiltrating lymphocytes in primary liver carcinoma. The authors made TCR beta cDNA from 400 to 600 ng total RNA with a constant-region primer. Generation of the TCR beta libraries relied on three nested multiplex PCR rounds using slightly modified ARM-PCR. A single record per CDR3 protein comes from TCRdb applying MiXCR to the multiplex PCR reads. Of 150,000 to 200,000 distinct CDR3 sequences in the sample, about 82% are singletons; the top ten hold 15% to 20%. Unsorted bulk tissue, about 19-30 mg of it, served as the source for co-extraction of RNA and DNA. With regard to this clonotype: One junction end disagrees with the germline gene, perhaps due to a read error.

This sequence was found in a man aged 40-49 years with primary liver carcinoma and hepatitis B virus infection. The sequenced sample was tumor tissue from primary liver carcinoma.

CDR3: CVSRPQIQSFDYTF. In DNA, the CDR3 is TGTGTCAGCAGGCCACAGATCCAAAGCTTTGACTACACCTTC. The chain uses TRBV6-1 and TRBJ1-2; D not certain. The length of the CDR3 is 14 residues. The germline V gene has CDR1 MNHNS and CDR2 SASEGT.